Below, one TCR beta chain is given with its context. These data are taken from a study of blood T cell repertoires in COVID-19. Study-level background: Acute and convalescent COVID-19 samples came from the United States, Italy and Spain. T cells, B-cell-depleted T cells, or PBMCs supplied cDNA or gDNA.

In the original workflow: Counts of nucleated cells, estimated from reference gene primer amplification, were obtained. Clones were sequenced by immunoSEQ multiplex PCR, and TCRdb holds only the in-frame ones, with some missing. V and J calls and clone size follow that table, whereas D and trimming were derived from the DNA. The table shows 30,000 to 50,000 clones, with around 80% occurring only once. CDR3 size: 15 residues. V lost 6 bases and J lost 1, with 13 bases in between. CDR1 is PRHDT, CDR2 FYEKMQ, per germline (reference sequence). Sequenced material: peripheral blood. The clonotype originates from a man of 80 years or more with active or convalescent COVID-19. This chain uses TRBV13 with TRBJ2-4; D not resolved. Written as DNA, the CDR3 is TGTGCCAGCAGGGTACGAAACGCGGCCAAAAACATTCAGTACTTC. It encodes CASRVRNAAKNIQYF.